This TCR beta chain was obtained from a study of T-cell memory formation after mild COVID-19. V trimming: 4 bases; J trimming: 2 bases; junction bases outside the gene matches: 6. The CDR3 totals 15 residues. CDR1 DFQATT and CDR2 SNEGSKA come from the germline V gene (reference sequence). Each CDR3 protein gets one entry after TCRdb re-called the 5' RACE reads with MiXCR. In the table there are around 320,000 distinct CDR3 sequences, roughly an eighth of which are singletons. The source is a man between 18 and 35 years old who had mild COVID-19 (a few samples of this study predate the infection). Cell type and time point are not known. Sequenced material: PBMCs or a T cell subset sorted from them (not recorded which). The chain is built from TRBV20-1 and TRBJ1-4, with 8 bases that match TRBD1. Written as DNA, the CDR3 is TGCAGTGCTACGGACAGGGTTAGGACTAATGAAAAACTGTTTTTT. Encoded protein: CSATDRVRTNEKLFF.